This is a list of T cell receptor beta chains from one sample in a study of blood T cell repertoires in COVID-19. This table comes from immunoSEQ multiplex PCR, and its TCRdb copy is limited to in-frame clones, with some not included. The sample lists about 200,000 clones, around four fifths seen once, with 0.95% in the top ten. The sequenced sample was peripheral blood. These receptors came from a man aged 55 to 69 with COVID-19, enrolled during active disease. The conserved cysteine and the conserved F or W are not part of the CDR3 here. D genes are given only for firm matches.

CDR3 protein	V gene	D gene
ASSQEGGLGPRVLAGVDEQF	TRBV4-1	TRBD2
ARGADLANYGYT	TRBV2	.
ASSPRDKISGISLYEQY	TRBV9	.
ASSWGQFSNQPQH	TRBV6-5	TRBD1
SASSGVNQPQH	TRBV20-1	.
ASSRRARASNQPQH	TRBV28	.
ASSQDWRSSYNEQF	TRBV4-1	.
ASSPGGRTNEKLF	TRBV9	TRBD1
ASSQASSGSYEQY	TRBV4-2	TRBD2
ASSRAFDQGGYT	TRBV19	.
ASSFDRASNQPQH	TRBV7-8	TRBD1
ASTFRRVNTEAF	TRBV11-2	.
ASSGQGPDTQY	TRBV7-2	.
SASRARPGAETQY	TRBV20-1	.
ASSSTGQSNYGYT	TRBV7-9	.
ASSLLQGGVAF	TRBV14	.
AITPGNTEAF	TRBV10-3	.
ASSVTEGPGYT	TRBV9	.
ASSHGTTNTGELF	TRBV3-1/TRBV3-2	.
ASSADIATNEKLF	TRBV10-1	.
ASSLPDRFNEKLF	TRBV28	.
ASSHYYKKAGTTLRAYNEQF	TRBV3-1/TRBV3-2	TRBD2
ASSFTGSEGYT	TRBV5-5	.
ASSIQGLAGANVLT	TRBV18	.
ASRRTSTDTQY	TRBV5-1	.
ATSDSVAGRETQY	TRBV24-1	TRBD2
ASSYSRRGQGFYSNQPQH	TRBV6-2/TRBV6-3	TRBD1
ASSLAGWGQGAYEQY	TRBV7-2	TRBD1
ASSQNLATTNYGYT	TRBV4-1	.
ASSIASGMNTEAF	TRBV19	.
ASTGLTFSPLH	TRBV10-2	.
ASKTGNYGYT	TRBV6-6	TRBD1
ASSSPNPGHGDTEAF	TRBV27	.
ASSLVRVTYEQY	TRBV11-2	.
ASSLDRDRSSYEQY	TRBV5-6	TRBD1
ASSLDTRNVYEQY	TRBV7-6	.
ASSVRTVLSGTNEKLF	TRBV19	.
ASSGGAPTGYT	TRBV2	TRBD1
ASSQVRLAGGPSKDTQY	TRBV3-1/TRBV3-2	TRBD2
ASSSPGQGYWF	TRBV7-2	TRBD1
SVEDAGIEQY	TRBV29-1	.
ASTMDRANTEAF	TRBV19	TRBD1
ASIPAGFNYGYT	TRBV7-9	.
ASSSARGNTEAF	TRBV18	.
ASSLDRLLSYEQY	TRBV5-1	.
ASSPRGKETQY	TRBV23-1	.
ASSYGSGGTQF	TRBV6-2/TRBV6-3	TRBD2
ASSHAGQADTQY	TRBV7-9	TRBD1
AWNPAGNTIY	TRBV30	.
ASSDRGVGTEAF	TRBV2	.
ASSLQGVVYGYT	TRBV28	TRBD1
ASSLSRDTIY	TRBV11-2	.
ASSLGRQPQH	TRBV7-2	.
ASSPDSNYGYT	TRBV5-4	.
ASSQGQGGYEQY	TRBV7-9	TRBD1
ASSANPGGTEAF	TRBV9	.
AISEARGKGTEAF	TRBV10-3	.
ASPKTGTGGFGTEAF	TRBV10-1	TRBD1
ASRLLTGISETQY	TRBV6-5	.